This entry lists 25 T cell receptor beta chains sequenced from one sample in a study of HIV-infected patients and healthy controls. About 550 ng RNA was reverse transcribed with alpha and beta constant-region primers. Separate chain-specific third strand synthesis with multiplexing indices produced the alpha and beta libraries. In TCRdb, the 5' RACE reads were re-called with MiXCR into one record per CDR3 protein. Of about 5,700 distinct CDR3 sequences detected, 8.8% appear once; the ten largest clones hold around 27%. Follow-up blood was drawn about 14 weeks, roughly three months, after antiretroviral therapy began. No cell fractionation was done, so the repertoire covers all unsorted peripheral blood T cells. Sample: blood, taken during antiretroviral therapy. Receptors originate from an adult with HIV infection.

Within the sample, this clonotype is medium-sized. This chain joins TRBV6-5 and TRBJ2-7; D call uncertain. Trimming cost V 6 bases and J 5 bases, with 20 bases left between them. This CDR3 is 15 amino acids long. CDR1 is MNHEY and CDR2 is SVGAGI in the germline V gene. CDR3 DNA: TGTGCCAGCAGCCTGGTCACGGCGGCTTTAGACGAGCAGTACTTC. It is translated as CASSLVTAALDEQYF.

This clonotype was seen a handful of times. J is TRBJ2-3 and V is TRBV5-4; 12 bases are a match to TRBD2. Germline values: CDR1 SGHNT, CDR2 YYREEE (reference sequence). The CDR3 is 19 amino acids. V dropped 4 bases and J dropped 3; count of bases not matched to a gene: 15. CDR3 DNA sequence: TGTGCCAGCAGCCTCCAGGCACTAGCGGGAGGTTCGGGGACAGATACGCAGTATTTT. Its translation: CASSLQALAGGSGTDTQYF.

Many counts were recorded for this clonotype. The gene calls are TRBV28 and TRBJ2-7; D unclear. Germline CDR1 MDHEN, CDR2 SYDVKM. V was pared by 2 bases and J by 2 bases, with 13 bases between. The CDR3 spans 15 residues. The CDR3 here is CASSLTPRRPYEQYF. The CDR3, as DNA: TGTGCCAGCAGTTTAACCCCCCGAAGACCCTACGAGCAGTACTTC.

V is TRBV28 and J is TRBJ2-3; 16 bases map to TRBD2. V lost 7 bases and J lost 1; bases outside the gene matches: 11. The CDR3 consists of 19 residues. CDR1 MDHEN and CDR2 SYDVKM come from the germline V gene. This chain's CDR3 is CASIPPGLAGGGRTDTQYF. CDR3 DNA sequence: TGTGCCAGCATTCCCCCGGGACTAGCGGGGGGGGGGCGCACAGATACGCAGTATTTT.

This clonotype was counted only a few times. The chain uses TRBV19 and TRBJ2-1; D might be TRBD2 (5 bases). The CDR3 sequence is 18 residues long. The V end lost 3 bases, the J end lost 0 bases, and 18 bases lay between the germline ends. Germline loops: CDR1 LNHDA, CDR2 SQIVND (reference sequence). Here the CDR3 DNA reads TGTGCCAGTAGTATTCAGGTTAGCGAGACTTACTCCTACAATGAGCAGTTCTTC. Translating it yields CASSIQVSETYSYNEQFF.

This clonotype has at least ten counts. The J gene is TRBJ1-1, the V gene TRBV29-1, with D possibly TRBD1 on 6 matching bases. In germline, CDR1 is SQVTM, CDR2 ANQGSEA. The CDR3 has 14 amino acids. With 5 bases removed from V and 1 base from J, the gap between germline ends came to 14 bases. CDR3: CSVNLGGENTEAFF. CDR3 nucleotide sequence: TGCAGCGTTAATTTAGGGGGGGAGAACACTGAAGCTTTCTTT.

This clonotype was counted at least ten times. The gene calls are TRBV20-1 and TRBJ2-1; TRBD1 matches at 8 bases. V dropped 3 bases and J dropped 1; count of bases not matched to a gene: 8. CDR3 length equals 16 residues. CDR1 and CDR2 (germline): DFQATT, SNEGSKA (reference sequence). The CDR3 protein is CSARPTGGQSYNEQFF. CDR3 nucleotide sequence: TGCAGTGCTAGGCCCACAGGGGGGCAGTCCTACAATGAGCAGTTCTTC.

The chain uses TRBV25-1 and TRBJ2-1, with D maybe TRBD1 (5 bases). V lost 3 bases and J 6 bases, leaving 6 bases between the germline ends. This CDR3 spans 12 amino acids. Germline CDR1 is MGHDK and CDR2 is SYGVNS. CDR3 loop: CASSEGRNEQFF. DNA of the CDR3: TGTGCCAGCAGTGAGGGGCGCAATGAGCAGTTCTTC.

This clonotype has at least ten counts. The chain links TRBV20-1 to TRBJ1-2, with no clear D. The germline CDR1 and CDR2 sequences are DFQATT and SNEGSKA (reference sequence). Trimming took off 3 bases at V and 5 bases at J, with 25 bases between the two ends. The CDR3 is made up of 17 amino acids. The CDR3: CSARVEDASMYFYGYTF. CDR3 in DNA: TGCAGTGCTAGGGTGGAGGACGCGTCGATGTATTTTTATGGCTACACCTTC.

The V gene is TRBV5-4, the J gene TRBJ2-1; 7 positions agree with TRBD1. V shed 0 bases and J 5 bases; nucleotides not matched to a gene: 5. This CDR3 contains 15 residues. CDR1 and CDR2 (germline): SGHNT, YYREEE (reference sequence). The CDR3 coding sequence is TGTGCCAGCAGCTTGGACAGGGGCCAAGACAATGAGCAGTTCTTC. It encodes CASSLDRGQDNEQFF. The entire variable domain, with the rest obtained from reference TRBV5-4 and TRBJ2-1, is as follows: ETGVTQSPTHLIKTRGQQVTLRCSSQSGHNTVSWYQQALGQGPQFIFQYYREEENGRGNFPPRFSGLQFPNYSSELNVNALELDDSALYLCASSLDRGQDNEQFFGPGTRLTVL.

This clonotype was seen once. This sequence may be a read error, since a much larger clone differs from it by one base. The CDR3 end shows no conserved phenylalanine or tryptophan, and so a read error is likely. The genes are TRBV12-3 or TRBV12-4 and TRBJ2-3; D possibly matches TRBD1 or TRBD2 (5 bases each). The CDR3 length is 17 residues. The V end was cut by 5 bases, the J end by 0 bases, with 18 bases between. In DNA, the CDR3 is TGTGCCAGCAGTGCAGCCGGGACCCTCTCTAGCACAGATACGCAGTATTCT. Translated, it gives CASSAAGTLSSTDTQYS.

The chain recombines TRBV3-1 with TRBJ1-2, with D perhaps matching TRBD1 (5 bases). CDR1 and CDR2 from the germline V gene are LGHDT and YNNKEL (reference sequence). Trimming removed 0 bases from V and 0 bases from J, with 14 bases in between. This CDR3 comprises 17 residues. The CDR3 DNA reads TGTGCCAGCAGCCAAGAACGAGGGGAGACGGCTAACTATGGCTACACCTTC. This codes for CASSQERGETANYGYTF.

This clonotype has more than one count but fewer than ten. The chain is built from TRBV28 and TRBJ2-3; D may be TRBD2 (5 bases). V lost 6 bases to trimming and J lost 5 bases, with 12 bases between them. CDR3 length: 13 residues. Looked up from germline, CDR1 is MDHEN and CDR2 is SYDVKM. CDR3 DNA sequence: TGTGCCAGCAGCTCCCCCACTAGAGATACGCAGTATTTT. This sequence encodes CASSSPTRDTQYF.

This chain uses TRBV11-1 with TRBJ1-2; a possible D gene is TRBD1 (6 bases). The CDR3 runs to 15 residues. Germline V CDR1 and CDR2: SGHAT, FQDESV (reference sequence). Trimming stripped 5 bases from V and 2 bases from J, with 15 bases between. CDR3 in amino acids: CASSPYTGPNYGYTF. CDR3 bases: TGTGCCAGCAGCCCATATACAGGGCCCAACTATGGCTACACCTTC.

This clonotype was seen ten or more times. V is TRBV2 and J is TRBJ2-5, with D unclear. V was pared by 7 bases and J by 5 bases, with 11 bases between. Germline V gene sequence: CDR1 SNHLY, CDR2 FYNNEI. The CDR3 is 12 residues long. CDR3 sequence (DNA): TGTGCCAGCAAGGAAGTCGGCGAGACCCAGTACTTC. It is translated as CASKEVGETQYF.

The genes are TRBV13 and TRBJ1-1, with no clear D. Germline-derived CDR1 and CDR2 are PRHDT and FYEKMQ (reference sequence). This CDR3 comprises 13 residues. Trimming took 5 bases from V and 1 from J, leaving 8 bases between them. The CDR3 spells CASSEGTNTEAFF. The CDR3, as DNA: TGTGCCAGCAGCGAAGGAACGAACACTGAAGCTTTCTTT. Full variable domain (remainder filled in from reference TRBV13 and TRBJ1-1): AAGVIQSPRHLIKEKRETATLKCYPIPRHDTVYWYQQGPGQDPQFLISFYEKMQSDKGSIPDRFSAQQFSDYHSELNMSSLELGDSALYFCASSEGTNTEAFFGQGTRLTVV.

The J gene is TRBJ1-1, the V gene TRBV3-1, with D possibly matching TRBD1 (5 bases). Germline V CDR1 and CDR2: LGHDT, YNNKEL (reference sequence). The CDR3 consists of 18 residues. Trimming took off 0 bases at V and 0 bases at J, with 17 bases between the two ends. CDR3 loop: CASSQDYRRAGLNTEAFF. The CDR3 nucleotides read TGTGCCAGCAGCCAAGACTACCGGCGGGCAGGGTTGAACACTGAAGCTTTCTTT.

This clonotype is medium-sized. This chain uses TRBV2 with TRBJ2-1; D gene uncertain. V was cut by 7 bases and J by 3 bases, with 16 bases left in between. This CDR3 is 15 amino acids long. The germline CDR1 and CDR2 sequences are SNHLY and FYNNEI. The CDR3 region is CASKSGYLVYNEQFF. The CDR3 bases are TGTGCCAGCAAGTCCGGGTATTTAGTCTACAATGAGCAGTTCTTC.

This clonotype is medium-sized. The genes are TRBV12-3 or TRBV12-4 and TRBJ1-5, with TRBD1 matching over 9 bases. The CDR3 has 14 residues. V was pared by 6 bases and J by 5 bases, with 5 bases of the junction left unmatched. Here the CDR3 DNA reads TGTGCCAGCAGACGGACAGGGGAATATCAGCCCCAGCATTTT. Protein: CASRRTGEYQPQHF.

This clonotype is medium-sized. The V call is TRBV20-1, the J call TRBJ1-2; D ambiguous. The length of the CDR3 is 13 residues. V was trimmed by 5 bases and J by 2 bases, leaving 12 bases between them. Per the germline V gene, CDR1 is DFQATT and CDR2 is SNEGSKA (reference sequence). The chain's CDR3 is CSAFDKNNYGYTF. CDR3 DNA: TGCAGTGCTTTTGACAAAAACAACTATGGCTACACCTTC.

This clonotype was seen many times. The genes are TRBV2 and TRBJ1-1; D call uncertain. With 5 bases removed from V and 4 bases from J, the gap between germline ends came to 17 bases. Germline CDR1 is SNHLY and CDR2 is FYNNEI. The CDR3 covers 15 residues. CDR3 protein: CASSPEAPAGTEAFF. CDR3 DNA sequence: TGTGCCAGCAGTCCTGAGGCCCCGGCGGGCACTGAAGCTTTCTTT.

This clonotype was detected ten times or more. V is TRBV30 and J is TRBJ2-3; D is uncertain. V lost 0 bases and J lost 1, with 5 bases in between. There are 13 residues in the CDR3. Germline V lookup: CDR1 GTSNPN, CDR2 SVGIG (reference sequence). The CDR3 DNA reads TGTGCCTGGAGTGTGCAGGGCACAGATACGCAGTATTTT. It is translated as CAWSVQGTDTQYF.

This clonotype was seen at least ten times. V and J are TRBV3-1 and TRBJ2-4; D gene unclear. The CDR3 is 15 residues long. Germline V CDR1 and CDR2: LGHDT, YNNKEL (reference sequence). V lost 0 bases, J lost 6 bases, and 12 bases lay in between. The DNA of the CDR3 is TGTGCCAGCAGCCAAGATATGGGCCAAGGAAACATTCAGTACTTC. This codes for CASSQDMGQGNIQYF.

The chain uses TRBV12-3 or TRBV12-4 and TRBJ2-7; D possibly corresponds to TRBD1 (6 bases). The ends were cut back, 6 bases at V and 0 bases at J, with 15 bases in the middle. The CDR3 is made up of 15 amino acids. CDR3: CASRQGLQNSYEQYF. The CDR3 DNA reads TGTGCCAGCAGACAGGGTCTTCAGAACTCCTACGAGCAGTACTTC.

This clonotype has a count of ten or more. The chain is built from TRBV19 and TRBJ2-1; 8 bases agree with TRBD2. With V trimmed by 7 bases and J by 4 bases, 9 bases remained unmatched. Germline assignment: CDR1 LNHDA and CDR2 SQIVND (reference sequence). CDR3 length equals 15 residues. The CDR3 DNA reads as TGTGCCAGTAAAGGCCGGGAGGGGACATACAATGAGCAGTTCTTC. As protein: CASKGREGTYNEQFF.